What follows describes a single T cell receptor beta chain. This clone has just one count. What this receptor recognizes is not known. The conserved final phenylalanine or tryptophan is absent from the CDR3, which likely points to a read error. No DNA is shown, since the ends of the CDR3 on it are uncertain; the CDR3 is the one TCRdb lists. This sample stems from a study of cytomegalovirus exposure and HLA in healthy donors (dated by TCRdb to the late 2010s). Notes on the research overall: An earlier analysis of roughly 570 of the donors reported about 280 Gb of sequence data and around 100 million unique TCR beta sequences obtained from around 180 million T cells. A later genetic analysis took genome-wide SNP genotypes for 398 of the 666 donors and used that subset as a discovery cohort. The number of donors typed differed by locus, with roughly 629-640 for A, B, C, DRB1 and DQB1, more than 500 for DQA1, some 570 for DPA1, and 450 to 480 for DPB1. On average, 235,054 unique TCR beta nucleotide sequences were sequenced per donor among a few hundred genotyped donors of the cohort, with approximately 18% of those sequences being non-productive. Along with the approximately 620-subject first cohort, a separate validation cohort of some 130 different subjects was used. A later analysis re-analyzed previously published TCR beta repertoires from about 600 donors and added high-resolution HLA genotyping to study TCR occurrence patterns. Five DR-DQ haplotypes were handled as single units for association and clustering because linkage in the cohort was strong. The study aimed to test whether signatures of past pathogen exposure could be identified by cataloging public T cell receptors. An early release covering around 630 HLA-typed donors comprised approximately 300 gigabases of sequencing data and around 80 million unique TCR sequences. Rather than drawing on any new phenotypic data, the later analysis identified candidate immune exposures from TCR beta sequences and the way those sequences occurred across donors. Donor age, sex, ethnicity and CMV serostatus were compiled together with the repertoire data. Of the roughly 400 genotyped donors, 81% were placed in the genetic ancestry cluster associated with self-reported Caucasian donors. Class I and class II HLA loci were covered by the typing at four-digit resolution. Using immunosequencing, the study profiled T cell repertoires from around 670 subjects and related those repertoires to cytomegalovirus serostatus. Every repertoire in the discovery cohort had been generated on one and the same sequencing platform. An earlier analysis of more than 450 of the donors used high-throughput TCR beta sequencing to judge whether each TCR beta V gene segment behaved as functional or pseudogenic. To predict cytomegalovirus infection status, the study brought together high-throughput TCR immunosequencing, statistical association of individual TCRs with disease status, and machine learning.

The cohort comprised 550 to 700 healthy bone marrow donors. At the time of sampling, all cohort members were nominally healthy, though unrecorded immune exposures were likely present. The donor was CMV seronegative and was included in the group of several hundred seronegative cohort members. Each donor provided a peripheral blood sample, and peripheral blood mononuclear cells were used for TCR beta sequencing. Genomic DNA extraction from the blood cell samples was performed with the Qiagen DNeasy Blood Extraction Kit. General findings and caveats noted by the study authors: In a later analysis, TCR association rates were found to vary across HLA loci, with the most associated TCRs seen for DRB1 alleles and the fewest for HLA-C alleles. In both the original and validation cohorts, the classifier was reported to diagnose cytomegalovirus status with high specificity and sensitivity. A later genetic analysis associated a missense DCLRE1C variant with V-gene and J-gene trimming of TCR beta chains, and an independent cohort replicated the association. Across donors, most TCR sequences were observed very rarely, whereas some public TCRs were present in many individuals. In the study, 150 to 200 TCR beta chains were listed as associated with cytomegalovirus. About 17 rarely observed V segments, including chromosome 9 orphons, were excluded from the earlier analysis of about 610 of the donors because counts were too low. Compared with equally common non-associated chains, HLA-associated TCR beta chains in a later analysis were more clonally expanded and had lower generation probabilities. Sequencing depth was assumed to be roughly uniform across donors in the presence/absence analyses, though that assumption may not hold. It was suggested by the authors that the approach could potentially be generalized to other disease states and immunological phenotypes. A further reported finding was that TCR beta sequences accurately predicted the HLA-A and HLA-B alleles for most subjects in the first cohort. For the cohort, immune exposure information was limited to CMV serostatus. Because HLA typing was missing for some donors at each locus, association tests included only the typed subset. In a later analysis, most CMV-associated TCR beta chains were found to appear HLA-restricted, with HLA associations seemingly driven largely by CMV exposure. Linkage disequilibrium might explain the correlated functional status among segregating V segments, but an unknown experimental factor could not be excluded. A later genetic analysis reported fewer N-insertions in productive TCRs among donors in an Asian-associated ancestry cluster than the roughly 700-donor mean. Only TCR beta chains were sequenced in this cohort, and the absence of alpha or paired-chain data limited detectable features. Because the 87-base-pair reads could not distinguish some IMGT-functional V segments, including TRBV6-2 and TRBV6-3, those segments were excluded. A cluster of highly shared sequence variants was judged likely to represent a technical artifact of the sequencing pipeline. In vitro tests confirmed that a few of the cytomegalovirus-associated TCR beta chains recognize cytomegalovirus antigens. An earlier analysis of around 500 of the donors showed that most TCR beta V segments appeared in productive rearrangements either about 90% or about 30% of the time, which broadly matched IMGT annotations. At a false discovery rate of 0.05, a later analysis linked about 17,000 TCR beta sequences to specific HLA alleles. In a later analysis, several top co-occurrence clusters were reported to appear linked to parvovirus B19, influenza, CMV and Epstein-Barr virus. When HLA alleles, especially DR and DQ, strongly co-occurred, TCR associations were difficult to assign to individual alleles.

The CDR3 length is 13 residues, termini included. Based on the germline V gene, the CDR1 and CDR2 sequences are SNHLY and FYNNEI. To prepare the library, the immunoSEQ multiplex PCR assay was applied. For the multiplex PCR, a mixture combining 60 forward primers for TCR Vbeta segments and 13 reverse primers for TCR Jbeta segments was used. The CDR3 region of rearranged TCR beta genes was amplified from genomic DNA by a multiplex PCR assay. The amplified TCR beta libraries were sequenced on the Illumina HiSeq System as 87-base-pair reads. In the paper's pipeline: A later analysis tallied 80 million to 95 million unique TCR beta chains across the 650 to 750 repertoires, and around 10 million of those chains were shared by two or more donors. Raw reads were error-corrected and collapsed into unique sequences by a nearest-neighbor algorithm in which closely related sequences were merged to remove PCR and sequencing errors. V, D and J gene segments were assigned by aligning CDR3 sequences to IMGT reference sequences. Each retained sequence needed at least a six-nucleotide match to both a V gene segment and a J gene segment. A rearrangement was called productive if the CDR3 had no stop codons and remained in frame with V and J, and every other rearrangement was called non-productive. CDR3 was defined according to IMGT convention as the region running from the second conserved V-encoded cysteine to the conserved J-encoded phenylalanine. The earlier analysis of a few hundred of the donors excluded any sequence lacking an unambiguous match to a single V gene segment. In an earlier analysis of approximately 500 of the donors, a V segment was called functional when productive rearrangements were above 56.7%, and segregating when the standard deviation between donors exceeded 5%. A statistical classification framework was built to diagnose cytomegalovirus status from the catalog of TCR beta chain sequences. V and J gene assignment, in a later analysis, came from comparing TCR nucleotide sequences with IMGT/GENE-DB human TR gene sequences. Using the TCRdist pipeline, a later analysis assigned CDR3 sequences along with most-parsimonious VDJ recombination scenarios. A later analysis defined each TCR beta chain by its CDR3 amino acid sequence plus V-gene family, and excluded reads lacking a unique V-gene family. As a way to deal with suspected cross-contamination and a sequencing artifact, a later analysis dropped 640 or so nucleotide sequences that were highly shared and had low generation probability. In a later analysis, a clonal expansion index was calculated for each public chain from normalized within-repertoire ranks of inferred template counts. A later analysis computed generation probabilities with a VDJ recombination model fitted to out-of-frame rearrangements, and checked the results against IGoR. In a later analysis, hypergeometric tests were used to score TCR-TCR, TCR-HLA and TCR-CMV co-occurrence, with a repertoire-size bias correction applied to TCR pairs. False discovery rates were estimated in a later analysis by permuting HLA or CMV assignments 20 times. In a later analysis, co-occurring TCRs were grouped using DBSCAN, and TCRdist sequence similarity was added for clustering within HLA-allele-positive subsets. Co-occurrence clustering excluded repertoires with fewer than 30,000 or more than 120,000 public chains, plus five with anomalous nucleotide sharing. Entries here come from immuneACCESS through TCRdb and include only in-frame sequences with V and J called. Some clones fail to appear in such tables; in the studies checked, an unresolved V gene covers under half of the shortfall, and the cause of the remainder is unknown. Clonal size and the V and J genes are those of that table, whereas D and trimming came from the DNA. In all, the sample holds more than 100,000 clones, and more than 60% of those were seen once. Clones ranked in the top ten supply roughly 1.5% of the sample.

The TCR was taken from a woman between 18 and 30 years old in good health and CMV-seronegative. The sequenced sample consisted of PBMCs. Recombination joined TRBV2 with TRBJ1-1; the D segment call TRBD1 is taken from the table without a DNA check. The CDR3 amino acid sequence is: CASSSGTGATDFS.